This T cell receptor (beta chain) came from a study of CD8 T cells in ankylosing spondylitis. Preparation of TCR beta libraries was done by quantitative 5'-RACE with molecular barcodes. Each CDR3 protein is one row after TCRdb ran MiXCR on the 5' RACE reads. This table has 150,000 to 200,000 distinct CDR3 sequences, roughly 34% appearing once. The CDR3 is made up of 16 amino acids. The V gene's germline CDR1 is SGHDT and CDR2 YYEEEE. The V end lost 0 bases, the J end lost 10 bases, and 17 bases lay between the germline ends. The sample comprised synovial fluid, either unsorted or a sorted T cell fraction (not recorded which). V gene TRBV5-6 combines with J gene TRBJ1-6; no clear D gene. The clonotype originates from a male donor with ankylosing spondylitis. CDR3 nucleotides: TGTGCCAGCAGCTTGGATACTGGTCTAGCGGCCTCACCCCTCCACTTT. Protein: CASSLDTGLAASPLHF.